Listed below are T cell receptor beta chains from one sample, sequenced in a study of blood T cell repertoires in COVID-19. Profiled with immunoSEQ multiplex PCR; TCRdb holds only in-frame clones, not every one. The table includes 100,000 to 150,000 clones, more than 60% detected once. Specimen: peripheral blood. The source is a man aged 45-65 years with acute or convalescent COVID-19. Both conserved end residues are part of each CDR3. D genes are given only for firm matches. A clone size is listed for some rows: how often the clone was seen (once, few, many), or a class if it is expanded.

TRBJ1-5 | TRBD1 | TRBV28 | - | TGTGCCAGCAGTAGCCGACAGGGGGATCAGCCCCAGCATTTT | CASSSRQGDQPQHF
TRBJ2-5 | TRBD1 | TRBV5-1 | - | TGCGCCAGCAGCTCAGGACAGGGGGAAACCCAGTACTTC | CASSSGQGETQYF
TRBJ1-3 | - | TRBV19 | - | TGTGCCAGTAGTAATAATCCAACGAGCGGAAACACCATATATTTT | CASSNNPTSGNTIYF
TRBJ2-1 | TRBD1 | TRBV28 | - | TGTGCCAGCAGTTTCTCTACAGGGGCGGGCTACAATGAGCAGTTCTTC | CASSFSTGAGYNEQFF
TRBJ2-3 | TRBD2 | TRBV28 | - | TGTGCCAGCATTTCTAAGACGACGCGAGATGGCGGGAGGGCCCCCTATACGCAGTATTTT | CASISKTTRDGGRAPYTQYF
TRBJ2-1 | TRBD2 | TRBV6-5 | few | TGTGCCAGCAGTTACGCGGGCGGGAGTTGGGGGGATGAGCAGTTCTTC | CASSYAGGSWGDEQFF
TRBJ2-1 | TRBD2 | TRBV29-1 | few | TGCAGCGTTGAACGGTCGGCTAGCGGGAGGGTTTCTGAGCAGTTCTTC | CSVERSASGRVSEQFF
TRBJ2-3 | - | TRBV19 | once | TGTGCCAGTAGTATAGACCGGGTCGAGGGAGATACGCAGTATTTT | CASSIDRVEGDTQYF
TRBJ2-7 | - | TRBV5-1 | - | TGCGCCAGCAGTCGCTACTCCTACGAGCAGTACTTC | CASSRYSYEQYF
TRBJ1-2 | - | TRBV6-1 | - | TGTGCCAGCAGTGAAGCGGGCCTTTCTGGCTACACCTTC | CASSEAGLSGYTF
TRBJ1-2 | TRBD1 | TRBV27 | - | TGTGCCAGCCGGGACAGGGGGCAATCGGGCGGCTACACCTTC | CASRDRGQSGGYTF
TRBJ2-2 | - | TRBV6-5 | - | TGTGCCAGCTTGCGGTCTCCGAACACCGGGGAGCTGTTTTTT | CASLRSPNTGELFF
TRBJ1-5 | TRBD1 | TRBV28 | - | TGTGCCAGCAGTAGGGGGACAGGGGGAGGCCAGCCCCAGCATTTT | CASSRGTGGGQPQHF
TRBJ2-7 | TRBD2 | TRBV7-9 | - | TGTGCCAGCAGCTTAGTAGTGTCTAGCGGGAGTTGCGAGCAGTACTTC | CASSLVVSSGSCEQYF
TRBJ2-5 | TRBD2 | TRBV11-2 | - | TGTGCCAGCAGCTTGCGGGGGTGGTACCAAGAGACCCAGTACTTC | CASSLRGWYQETQYF
TRBJ2-1 | TRBD2 | TRBV24-1 | - | TGTGCCACCAGTGACCTGACTAGCGGGAGGTTAGGCGATGAGCAGTTCTTC | CATSDLTSGRLGDEQFF